This paragraph reports one TCR beta chain. The junction shows a germline mismatch at one end, possibly a read error. From germline, CDR1 is SGHTA and CDR2 FQGTGA. The CDR3 covers 16 residues. This specimen belongs to a study of CD8+CD57+ T cells in acquired aplastic anemia. Genomic DNA constituted the template upon which TCR beta VDJ and CDR3 profiling was performed. One entry per CDR3 protein, called by TCRdb with MiXCR from the reads. Seen here are around 190,000 distinct CDR3 sequences, around 50% observed once, and the top ten hold 16%. Sequencing was performed on sorted CD4+, CD8+, or CD8+CD57+ T cells (not recorded which) from PBMCs. The clonotype comes from a human donor in good health, serving as a control. This sequence joins TRBV7-3 and TRBJ2-3, with 13 bases lining up with TRBD2. CDR3 protein: CASSSGLAGATDTLYF. CDR3 coding DNA: TGTGCCAGCAGCTCAGGACTAGCGGGGGCCACGGATACGCTGTATTTT. Filled out from reference TRBV7-3 and TRBJ2-3, the complete variable domain reads GAGVSQTPSNKVTEKGKYVELRCDPISGHTALYWYRQSLGQGPEFLIYFQGTGAADDSGLPNDRFFAVRPEGSVSTLKIQRTERGDSAVYLCASSSGLAGATDTLYFGPGTRLTVL.